The 9 T cell receptor beta chains listed next were all sequenced from one sample in a study of blood T cell repertoires in COVID-19. The assay was immunoSEQ multiplex PCR, and TCRdb's table has in-frame clones only and misses some. The table lists under 300,000 clones, 91% of them singletons. Sequencing input: PBMCs or T cells enriched from blood (not recorded which). These receptor sequences come from a human donor in a cohort exposed to, infected with or recovered from COVID-19 (not recorded which). The donor label of this sample is uncertain.

This chain uses TRBV24-1 with TRBJ2-1; the match to TRBD1 covers 8 bases. CDR1 is KGHDR and CDR2 is SFDVKD in the germline V gene. V dropped 2 bases and J dropped 0; count of bases not matched to a gene: 2. The CDR3 is 16 residues long. The CDR3 DNA reads TGTGCCACCAGTGATTCTACAGGGGGCTCCTACAATGAGCAGTTCTTC. It encodes CATSDSTGGSYNEQFF.

The chain recombines TRBV24-1 with TRBJ2-2; 7 bases line up with TRBD2. The V and J ends lost 5 bases and 7 bases, in that order; junction bases with no gene match: 3. The CDR3 totals 13 residues. Germline lookup yields CDR1 KGHDR and CDR2 SFDVKD. The CDR3 here is CATSGLAYGELFF. The CDR3 coding sequence is TGTGCCACCAGTGGACTAGCCTACGGGGAGCTGTTTTTT.

This clone is a singleton in its sample. The chain links TRBV5-1 to TRBJ2-7; 9 nucleotides align to TRBD1. There are 14 residues in the CDR3. Germline lookup yields CDR1 SGHRS and CDR2 YFSETQ. With V trimmed by 4 bases and J by 2 bases, 4 bases remained unmatched. CDR3 sequence: CASSTRTGAYEQYF. Written as DNA, the CDR3 is TGCGCCAGCAGCACACGGACAGGGGCCTACGAGCAGTACTTC.

The V and J genes are TRBV30 and TRBJ1-2, with 7 bases aligning to TRBD1. Germline lookup yields CDR1 GTSNPN and CDR2 SVGIG (reference sequence). V was clipped by 3 bases and J by 9 bases; unmatched bases: 10. The CDR3 loop spans 13 amino acids. The CDR3: CAWSGTDLMRYTF. The DNA for the CDR3 is TGTGCCTGGAGCGGGACAGATCTTATGCGCTACACCTTC.

The chain couples TRBV6-5 to TRBJ2-1; D is uncertain. V lost 5 bases and J lost 2, with 7 bases in between. Per germline, CDR1 MNHEY and CDR2 SVGAGI. CDR3 length equals 13 residues. This chain's CDR3 is CASSPDTYNEQFF. The CDR3 nucleotides read TGTGCCAGCAGTCCTGACACCTACAATGAGCAGTTCTTC.

The chain couples TRBV27 to TRBJ1-6; D unresolved. The CDR3 has 16 amino acids. The ends were cut back, 3 bases at V and 0 bases at J, with 9 bases in the middle. The germline gives CDR1 MNHEY, CDR2 SMNVEV (reference sequence). CDR3 region: CASSFRRNSYNSPLHF. The CDR3 nucleotides read TGTGCCAGCAGTTTTCGGCGGAACTCCTATAATTCACCCCTCCACTTT.

The chain employs TRBV5-1 and TRBJ2-3; TRBD1 agrees at 9 bases. Trimming at V came to 4 bases and at J to 3 bases, leaving 3 bases not matched to a gene. The germline CDR1 and CDR2 sequences are SGHRS and YFSETQ. The CDR3 sequence is 14 residues long. DNA of the CDR3: TGCGCCAGCAGCGTAGGACAGGGGACAGATACGCAGTATTTT. It codes for CASSVGQGTDTQYF.

J is TRBJ2-3 and V is TRBV19, with TRBD1 identical over 9 bases. Losses at the gene ends were 6 bases for V and 4 bases for J; bases not matched to a gene: 8. This CDR3 has 15 amino acids. Germline CDR1 reads LNHDA; CDR2 reads SQIVND (reference sequence). CDR3 residues: CASRAGQGSADTQYF. CDR3 sequence (DNA): TGTGCCAGTAGGGCAGGACAGGGGTCCGCAGATACGCAGTATTTT.

This chain links TRBV7-9 with TRBJ1-1; 7 bases align to TRBD1. The trim removed 7 bases at V and 7 bases at J, leaving 9 bases unmatched. Per germline, CDR1 SEHNR and CDR2 FQNEAQ (reference sequence). CDR3 length: 13 residues. CDR3 region: CASIRRGDSEAFF. CDR3 nucleotides: TGTGCCAGCATCCGTAGGGGGGACAGTGAAGCTTTCTTT.